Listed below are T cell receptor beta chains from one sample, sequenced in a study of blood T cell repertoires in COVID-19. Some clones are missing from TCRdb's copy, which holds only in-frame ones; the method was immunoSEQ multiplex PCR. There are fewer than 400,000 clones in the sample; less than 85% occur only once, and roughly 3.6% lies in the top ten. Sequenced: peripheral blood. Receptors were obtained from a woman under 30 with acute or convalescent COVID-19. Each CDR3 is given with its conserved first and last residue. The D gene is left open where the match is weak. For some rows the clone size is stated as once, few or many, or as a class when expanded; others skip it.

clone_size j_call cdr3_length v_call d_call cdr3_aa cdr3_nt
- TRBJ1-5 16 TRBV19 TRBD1 CASSIDYPGGRQPQHF TGTGCCAGTAGTATCGACTACCCAGGGGGACGTCAGCCCCAGCATTTT
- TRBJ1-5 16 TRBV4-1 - CASSDILGKGDQPQHF TGCGCCAGCAGCGACATCCTGGGGAAGGGGGATCAGCCCCAGCATTTT
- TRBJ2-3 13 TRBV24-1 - CATLDITTDTQYF TGTGCCACCCTGGACATCACCACAGATACGCAGTATTTT
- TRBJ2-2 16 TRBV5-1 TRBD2 CASSQIAGGQNGELFF TGCGCCAGCAGCCAAATAGCGGGAGGCCAAAATGGGGAGCTGTTTTTT
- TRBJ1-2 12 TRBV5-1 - CASSPRGYGYTF TGCGCCAGCAGCCCCCGGGGCTATGGCTACACCTTC
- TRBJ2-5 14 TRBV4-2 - CASSQGLAEETQYF TGTGCCAGCAGCCAAGGTCTAGCAGAAGAGACCCAGTACTTC
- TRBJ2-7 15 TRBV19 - CASSLTGSHLYEQYF TGTGCCAGTAGTCTCACAGGGTCCCATTTGTACGAGCAGTACTTC
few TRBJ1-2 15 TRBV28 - CASSLGAGRVYGYTF TGTGCCAGCAGTTTGGGGGCAGGGAGGGTCTATGGCTACACCTTC
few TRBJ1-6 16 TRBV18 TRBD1 CASSPNSGQGYSPLHF TGTGCCAGCTCACCAAACTCAGGACAGGGGTATTCACCCCTCCACTTT
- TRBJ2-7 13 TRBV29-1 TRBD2 CSVGGGGSYEQYF TGCAGCGTTGGTGGCGGGGGTTCCTACGAGCAGTACTTC
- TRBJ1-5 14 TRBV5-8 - CASSERQPDQPQHF TGTGCCAGCAGCGAGAGACAGCCCGATCAGCCCCAGCATTTT
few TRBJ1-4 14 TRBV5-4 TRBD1 CASKLTGGNEKLFF TGTGCCAGCAAATTGACAGGGGGTAATGAAAAACTGTTTTTT
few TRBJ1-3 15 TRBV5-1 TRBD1 CASSLEAGGGYTIYF TGCGCCAGCAGCTTGGAGGCAGGGGGCGGGTACACCATATATTTT
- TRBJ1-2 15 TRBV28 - CASSSGTSVSTGYTF TGTGCCAGCAGCTCGGGGACATCCGTTTCGACGGGCTACACCTTC
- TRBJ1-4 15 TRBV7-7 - CASSSRPGSNEKLFF TGTGCCAGCAGCTCCCGTCCGGGGTCTAATGAAAAACTGTTTTTT
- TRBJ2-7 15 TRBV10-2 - CASSPGTGSSYEQYF TGCGCCAGCAGTCCCGGGACTGGGAGCTCCTACGAGCAGTACTTC
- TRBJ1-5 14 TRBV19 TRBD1 CASSPGQGNQPQHF TGTGCCAGTAGTCCCGGACAGGGGAATCAGCCCCAGCATTTT
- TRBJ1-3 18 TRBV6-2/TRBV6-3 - CASSTGGLEHYSGNTIYF TGTGCCAGCAGTACGGGGGGACTGGAACATTACTCTGGAAACACCATATATTTT
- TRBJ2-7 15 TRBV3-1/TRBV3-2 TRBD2 CASSQKLAGVYEQYF TGTGCCAGCAGCCAAAAACTAGCGGGAGTATACGAGCAGTACTTC
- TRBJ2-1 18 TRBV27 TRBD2 CASSSDLIGLAENNEQFF TGTGCCAGCAGCTCCGACCTCATCGGACTAGCGGAAAACAATGAGCAGTTCTTC
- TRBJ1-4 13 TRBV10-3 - CAISSQPNEKLFF TGTGCCATCTCGTCACAGCCTAATGAAAAACTGTTTTTT
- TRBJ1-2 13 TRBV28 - CASRRVYVDGYTF TGTGCCAGCAGGCGCGTTTATGTTGATGGCTACACCTTC
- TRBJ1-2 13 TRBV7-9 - CASSPDKNYGYTF TGTGCCAGCAGCCCGGACAAGAACTATGGCTACACCTTC
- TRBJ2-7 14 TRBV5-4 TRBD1 CASSLNRGYYEQYF TGTGCCAGCAGCTTAAACAGGGGGTACTACGAGCAGTACTTC
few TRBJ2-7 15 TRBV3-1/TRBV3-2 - CASSQRGAGDYEQYF TGTGCCAGCAGCCAACGGGGGGCGGGAGACTACGAGCAGTACTTC
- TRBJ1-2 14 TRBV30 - CAWSVRGGGYGYTF TGTGCCTGGAGTGTACGGGGGGGAGGCTATGGCTACACCTTC
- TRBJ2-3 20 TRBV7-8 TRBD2 CASSLAPPAGGPISTDTQYF TGTGCCAGCAGCTTAGCGCCTCCGGCGGGAGGGCCAATCAGCACAGATACGCAGTATTTT
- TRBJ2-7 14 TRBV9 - CASSVYGTSYEQYF TGTGCCAGCAGCGTTTACGGGACTTCCTACGAGCAGTACTTC
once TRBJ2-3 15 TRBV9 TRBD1 CASSAGQGYTDTQYF TGTGCCAGCAGCGCTGGACAGGGATACACAGATACGCAGTATTTT
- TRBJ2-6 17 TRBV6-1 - CASSEGEGGAGANVLTF TGTGCCAGCAGTGAAGGAGAAGGGGGGGCCGGGGCCAACGTCCTGACTTTC
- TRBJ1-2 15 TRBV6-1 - CASSDGEAANYGYTF TGTGCCAGCAGTGATGGGGAGGCAGCTAACTATGGCTACACCTTC
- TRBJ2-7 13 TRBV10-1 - CASSDRDLYEQYF TGCGCCAGCAGTGACAGGGATCTCTACGAGCAGTACTTC
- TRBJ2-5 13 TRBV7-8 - CASSFTGKETQYF TGTGCCAGCAGCTTTACAGGGAAGGAGACCCAGTACTTC
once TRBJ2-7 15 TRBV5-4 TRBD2 CASSLRGGSINEQYF TGTGCCAGCAGCTTGAGGGGCGGGAGCATCAACGAGCAGTACTTC
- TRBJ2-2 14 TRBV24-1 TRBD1 CATKTGGNTGELFF TGTGCCACCAAGACAGGGGGAAACACCGGGGAGCTGTTTTTT